This record looks at one T cell receptor delta chain sequence and its context. Its antigen is not identified. TCRdb assigns this DNA the protein of a much larger clone, which departs from its translation at residue 6; this likely reflects a read error, and the protein shown comes from translating the DNA. This record belongs to a study of γδ T cells in repeated Plasmodium falciparum infection. Study-level background: Malian gammadelta TCRs were studied during no-transmission periods and across acute malaria episodes. Study findings and constraints: The Malian cohort came from a small rural village of predominantly one ethnic group. Vgamma9/Vdelta2+ T cells showed a stable polyclonal repertoire with shared TCRgamma sequences.

This CDR3 contains 16 residues. Germline CDR1 TSWWSYY, CDR2 QGS. Trimming stripped 8 bases from V and 3 bases from J, with 22 bases between. TCRdb processed the multiplex PCR reads again with the CATT caller. This sample carries 93,000 or so delta-chain clones, less than 1% of them seen once, and the ten largest clones take 9.5% to 10%. Bulk repertoires came from Vgamma9/Vdelta2+ or Vdelta2-negative gammadelta T cells flow-sorted from PBMC. The genes are TRDV1 and TRDJ1, with no clear D. The J gene, absent from TCRdb, was called here by matching the DNA to germline. The source material was gamma-delta T cells from blood. The TCR originated in a pool of human donors (malaria-infected and uninfected, not separated). The CDR3 DNA reads TGTGCTCTTCTGACCACAACAAGGAGTTCGGCCGATAAACTCATCTTT. It translates to CALLTTTRSSADKLIF.